The sequence of this T cell receptor (beta chain) was determined in a study of T cell repertoires in cytomegalovirus infection. About the study: Indications came from public TCR beta signatures; they pointed to CMV infection and to a matching HLA type.

Overall study findings and caveats: HLA-C-restricted CMV clonotypes gave the most frequent clonotype in two of eight donors.

TCRdb reanalysed the reads using MiXCR and keeps one entry per CDR3 protein. The data show some 700,000 distinct CDR3 sequences, about 40% seen once. Turning to this clonotype: Its antigen is still unknown.

Sequenced sample: PBMCs. The sequence derives from a human donor in good health (CMV status not recorded). Some clones in this sample may be carry-over from other donors' samples.

The DNA for the CDR3 is TGTGCCAGCAGACGTAGCGGGACGTACCAAGAGACCCAGTACTTC. Amino acid sequence: CASRRSGTYQETQYF. The chain is built from TRBV28 and TRBJ2-5; TRBD2 aligns across 8 bases. Losses at the gene ends were 6 bases for V and 0 bases for J; bases not matched to a gene: 6. This CDR3 is 15 amino acids long. Germline CDR1 MDHEN, CDR2 SYDVKM.